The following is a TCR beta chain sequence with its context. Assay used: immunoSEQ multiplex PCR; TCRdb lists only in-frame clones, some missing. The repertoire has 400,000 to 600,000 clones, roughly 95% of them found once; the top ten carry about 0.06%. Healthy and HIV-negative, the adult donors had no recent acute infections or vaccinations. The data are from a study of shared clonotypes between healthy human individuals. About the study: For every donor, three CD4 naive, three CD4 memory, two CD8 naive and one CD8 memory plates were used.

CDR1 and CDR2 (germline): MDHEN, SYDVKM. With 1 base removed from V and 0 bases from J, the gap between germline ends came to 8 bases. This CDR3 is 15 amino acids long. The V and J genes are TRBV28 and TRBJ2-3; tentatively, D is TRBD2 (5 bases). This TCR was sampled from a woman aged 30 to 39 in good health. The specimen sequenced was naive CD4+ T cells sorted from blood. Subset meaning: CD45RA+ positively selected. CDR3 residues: CASSLSGFSTDTQYF. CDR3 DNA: TGTGCCAGCAGTTTATCGGGGTTTAGCACAGATACGCAGTATTTT.